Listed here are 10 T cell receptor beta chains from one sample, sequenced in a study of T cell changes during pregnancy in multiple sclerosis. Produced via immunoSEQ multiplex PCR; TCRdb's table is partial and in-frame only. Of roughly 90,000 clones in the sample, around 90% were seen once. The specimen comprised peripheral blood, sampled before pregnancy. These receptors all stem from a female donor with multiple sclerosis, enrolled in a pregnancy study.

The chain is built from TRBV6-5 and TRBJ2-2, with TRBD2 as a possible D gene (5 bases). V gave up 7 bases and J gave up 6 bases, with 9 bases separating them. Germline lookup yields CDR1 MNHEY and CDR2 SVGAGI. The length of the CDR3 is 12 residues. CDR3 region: CASTRGAGELFF. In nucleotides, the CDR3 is TGTGCCAGCACCCGGGGAGCCGGGGAGCTGTTTTTT.

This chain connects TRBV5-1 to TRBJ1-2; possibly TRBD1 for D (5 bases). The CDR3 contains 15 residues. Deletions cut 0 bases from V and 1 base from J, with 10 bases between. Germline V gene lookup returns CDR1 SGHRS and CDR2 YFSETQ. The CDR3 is CASSLEAGLNYGYTF. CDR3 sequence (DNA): TGCGCCAGCAGCTTGGAGGCAGGGCTTAACTATGGCTACACCTTC.

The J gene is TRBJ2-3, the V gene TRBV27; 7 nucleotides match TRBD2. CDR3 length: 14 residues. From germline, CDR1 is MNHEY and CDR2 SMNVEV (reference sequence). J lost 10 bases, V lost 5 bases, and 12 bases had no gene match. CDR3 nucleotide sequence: TGTGCCAGCAGTCCCTCCCGGGACTATCCGTCGCAGTATTTT. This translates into CASSPSRDYPSQYF.

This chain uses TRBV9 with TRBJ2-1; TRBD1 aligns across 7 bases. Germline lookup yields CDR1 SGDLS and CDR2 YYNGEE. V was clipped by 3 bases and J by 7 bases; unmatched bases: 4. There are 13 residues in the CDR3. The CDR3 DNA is TGTGCCAGCAGCGGGGGACAGTTAAATGAGCAGTTCTTC. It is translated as CASSGGQLNEQFF.

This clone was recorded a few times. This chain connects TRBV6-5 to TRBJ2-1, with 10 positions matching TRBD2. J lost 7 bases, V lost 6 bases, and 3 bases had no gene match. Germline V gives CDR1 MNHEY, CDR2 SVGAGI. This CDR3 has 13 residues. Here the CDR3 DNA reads TGTGCCAGCAGGCCGGGACTAGCGAATGAGCAGTTCTTC. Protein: CASRPGLANEQFF.

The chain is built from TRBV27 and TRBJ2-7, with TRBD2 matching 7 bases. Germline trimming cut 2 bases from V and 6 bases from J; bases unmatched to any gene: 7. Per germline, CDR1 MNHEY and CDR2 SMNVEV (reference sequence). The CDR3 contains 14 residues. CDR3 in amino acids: CASSLRGRVSEQYF. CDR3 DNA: TGTGCCAGCAGTTTAAGAGGGAGGGTGAGCGAGCAGTACTTC.

The CDR3 region has the DNA TGCAGCGTTGCCTCGGACAGGGGCCAAGCTAACTATGGCTACACCTTC. It specifies CSVASDRGQANYGYTF. The chain carries TRBV29-1 and TRBJ1-2, with 9 bases aligning to TRBD1. The CDR3 has 16 residues. Germline CDR1 is SQVTM and CDR2 is ANQGSEA. Germline trimming cut 4 bases from V and 0 bases from J; bases unmatched to any gene: 9.

The CDR3 nucleotides are TGTGCCAGCAGTTACAGACTAGTGAACACCGGGGAGCTGTTTTTT. This gives the protein CASSYRLVNTGELFF. The chain couples TRBV27 to TRBJ2-2; D is perhaps TRBD2 (6 bases). Germline V CDR1 and CDR2: MNHEY, SMNVEV (reference sequence). V was pared by 4 bases and J by 1 base, with 10 bases between. CDR3 length: 15 amino acids.

The CDR3 DNA reads as TGTGCCTGGAGTGCCCTTTGGCTAGCGGGAGGGATCGCCTACGAGCAGTACTTC. Protein sequence: CAWSALWLAGGIAYEQYF. The rearrangement joins TRBV30 to TRBJ2-7; 12 nucleotides agree with TRBD2. This CDR3 contains 18 residues. V dropped 1 base and J dropped 2; count of bases not matched to a gene: 12. The germline V gene encodes CDR1 GTSNPN and CDR2 SVGIG (reference sequence).

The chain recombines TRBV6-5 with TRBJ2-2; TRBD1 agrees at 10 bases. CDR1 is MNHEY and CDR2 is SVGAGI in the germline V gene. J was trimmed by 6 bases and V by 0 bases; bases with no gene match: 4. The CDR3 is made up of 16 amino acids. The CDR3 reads CASSYSGTGEAGELFF. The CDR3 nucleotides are TGTGCCAGCAGTTACTCCGGGACAGGGGAGGCCGGGGAGCTGTTTTTT.